These 20 T cell receptor beta chains were all obtained from the same sample, sequenced in a study of CD8+CD57+ T cells in acquired aplastic anemia. Patients chosen for sequencing had shown CD8+CD57+ cell expansion by flow cytometry. Genomic DNA constituted the template upon which TCR beta VDJ and CDR3 profiling was performed. TCRdb passed the reads through MiXCR, listing each CDR3 protein once. Of approximately 470,000 distinct CDR3 sequences listed, around 33% are singletons. The sample taken for sequencing was sorted CD4+, CD8+, or CD8+CD57+ T cells (not recorded which) from PBMCs. All receptors derive from a human donor with aplastic anemia.

The gene calls are TRBV4-1 and TRBJ2-2, with 11 bases lining up with TRBD1. V was pared by 5 bases and J by 3 bases, with 5 bases of the junction left unmatched. The CDR3 sequence is 16 residues long. Germline CDR1 reads MGHRA; CDR2 reads YSYEKL. The CDR3 region is CASSLGQGVDTGELFF. Here the CDR3 DNA reads TGCGCCAGCAGCTTGGGACAGGGGGTTGACACCGGGGAGCTGTTTTTT.

Many counts were recorded for this clonotype. CDR3 in amino acids: CASSLDEGGYGYTF. As DNA, the CDR3 is TGCGCCAGCAGCCTGGATGAGGGGGGATATGGCTACACCTTC. This chain uses TRBV5-1 with TRBJ1-2; D is possibly TRBD1 (6 bases). The germline gives CDR1 SGHRS, CDR2 YFSETQ. The CDR3 extends over 14 amino acids. Trimming shortened V by 4 bases and J by 5 bases, and 15 bases separated the two germline ends.

This clonotype was observed at least ten times. As DNA, the CDR3 is TGTGCCAGCAGCGAGACGCCGGGGACCTACGAGCAGTACTTC. The encoded protein is CASSETPGTYEQYF. J is TRBJ2-7 and V is TRBV9, with D maybe TRBD2 (5 bases). CDR1 SGDLS and CDR2 YYNGEE come from the germline V gene. The V gene lost 3 bases and the J gene lost 2 bases, with 12 bases spanning the gap. This CDR3 contains 14 residues.

Remarks on this clonotype: A much larger clone lies a single base off, so this may be a read error. V usage is TRBV19 and J usage is TRBJ1-2; weak D call: TRBD1 (5 bases). The CDR3 covers 14 residues. Trimming took off 1 base at V and 7 bases at J, with 13 bases between the two ends. Germline loops: CDR1 LNHDA, CDR2 SQIVND (reference sequence). CDR3 sequence (DNA): TGTGCCAGTAGTATAGGGTTAGGGGCGCCTGGCTACACCTTC. This translates into CASSIGLGAPGYTF.

This clonotype turned up a few times. V is TRBV9 and J is TRBJ2-2; the match to TRBD2 covers 15 bases. V trimming: 6 bases; J trimming: 6 bases; junction bases outside the gene matches: 12. Germline CDR1 SGDLS, CDR2 YYNGEE. This CDR3 is built from 18 residues. The CDR3 DNA reads TGTGCCAGCACACGGGGACTAGCGGGAGGAGTTGGCGCCGGGGAGCTGTTTTTT. It encodes CASTRGLAGGVGAGELFF.

This clonotype has at least ten counts. The rearrangement links TRBV7-8 to TRBJ2-7; possibly TRBD2 for D (5 bases). The V end was cut by 7 bases, the J end by 1 base, with 17 bases between. CDR1 and CDR2 from the germline V gene are SGHVS and FQNEAQ. This CDR3 spans 15 amino acids. CDR3 sequence: CASKLDRVGSYEQYF. CDR3 coding DNA: TGTGCCAGCAAACTAGACCGGGTAGGGTCCTACGAGCAGTACTTC. Combining the CDR3 with reference TRBV7-8 and TRBJ2-7 gives the whole variable domain GAGVSQSPRYKVAKRGQDVALRCDPISGHVSLFWYQQALGQGPEFLTYFQNEAQLDKSGLPSDRFFAERPEGSVSTLKIQRTQQEDSAVYLCASKLDRVGSYEQYFGPGTRLTVT.

This clonotype came up many times. V and J are TRBV24-1 and TRBJ2-1; 7 bases fit TRBD2. Germline CDR1 is KGHDR and CDR2 is SFDVKD. The CDR3 runs to 15 residues. V lost 7 bases to trimming and J lost 3 bases; unmatched junction nucleotides: 8. The CDR3 sequence: CATSRSGENYNEQFF. In nucleotides, the CDR3 is TGTGCCACCAGCCGCAGCGGGGAAAACTACAATGAGCAGTTCTTC.

This clonotype was seen repeatedly, ten times or more. The gene calls are TRBV10-1 and TRBJ2-2; perhaps D is TRBD1 or TRBD2 (5 bases each). The CDR3 loop spans 14 amino acids. Trimming left V 7 bases short and J 1 base short, with 10 bases between. CDR1 WNHNN and CDR2 SYGVQD come from the germline V gene (reference sequence). The CDR3 here is CASKGTKNTGELFF. Here the CDR3 DNA reads TGCGCCAGCAAAGGGACGAAGAACACCGGGGAGCTGTTTTTT.

This clonotype was recorded many times. This chain uses TRBV29-1 with TRBJ2-7; the match to TRBD1 covers 9 bases. Germline-derived CDR1 and CDR2 are SQVTM and ANQGSEA. Trimming removed 6 bases from V and 3 bases from J; junction bases left unmatched: 3. CDR3 size: 12 residues. CDR3 in amino acids: CSVGQGIYEQYF. The CDR3 DNA follows: TGCAGCGTAGGACAGGGGATCTACGAGCAGTACTTC.

This clonotype occurred many times. V and J are TRBV19 and TRBJ1-5, with D unclear. Germline values: CDR1 LNHDA, CDR2 SQIVND (reference sequence). This CDR3 region has 16 residues. V was clipped by 3 bases and J by 3 bases, with 15 bases between them. CDR3 sequence reads: CASSMVGESNNQPQHF. The CDR3 DNA reads TGTGCCAGTAGTATGGTTGGCGAGTCGAACAATCAGCCCCAGCATTTT.

Concerning this clonotype: A much bigger clone sits one base away, suggesting this may be a read error. The chain couples TRBV9 to TRBJ2-7; tentative D call: TRBD1 (5 bases). Trimming removed 4 bases at V and 6 bases at J, with 14 bases between. This CDR3 contains 13 residues. Germline-derived CDR1 and CDR2 are SGDLS and YYNGEE. This CDR3 is CASSTQGPVEQYF. DNA for the CDR3: TGTGCCAGCAGCACCCAGGGTCCTGTCGAGCAGTACTTC.

This clonotype showed up just a few times. The chain links TRBV27 to TRBJ2-1; TRBD2 agrees at 8 bases. After removal of 4 bases from V and 6 bases from J, the junction contained 8 bases not matched to a gene. Germline CDR1 and CDR2: MNHEY and SMNVEV (reference sequence). This CDR3 comprises 15 residues. The CDR3 is CASSSSAGVCNEQFF. The DNA of the CDR3 is TGTGCCAGCAGTTCATCAGCGGGAGTGTGCAATGAGCAGTTCTTC.

This sequence joins TRBV30 and TRBJ2-7; no clear D. CDR1 is GTSNPN and CDR2 is SVGIG in the germline V gene (reference sequence). The CDR3 contains 12 residues. Deletions cut 1 base from V and 0 bases from J, with 4 bases between. In DNA, the CDR3 is TGTGCCTGGAGTGCGAGCTCCTACGAGCAGTACTTC. Its translation: CAWSASSYEQYF.

This clonotype showed up just a few times. This chain connects TRBV20-1 to TRBJ2-7; tentative D call: TRBD2 (5 bases). Germline V CDR1 and CDR2: DFQATT, SNEGSKA (reference sequence). CDR3 length: 12 amino acids. Trimming left V 3 bases short and J 6 bases short, with 12 bases between. The CDR3 protein is CSASRASTEQYF. CDR3 sequence (DNA): TGCAGTGCTAGTCGGGCTAGCACCGAGCAGTACTTC.

The J gene is TRBJ1-5, the V gene TRBV5-1; a possible D gene is TRBD1 (5 bases). The length of the CDR3 is 15 residues. Germline CDR1 SGHRS, CDR2 YFSETQ. V was shortened by 3 bases and J by 6 bases, with 16 bases between the two germline ends. CDR3 bases: TGCGCCAGCAGCTCCTCCGGGGGGGACGGTCAGCCCCAGCATTTT. Its translation: CASSSSGGDGQPQHF.

As to this clonotype: This sequence may be a read error, since a much larger clone differs from it by one base. The CDR3 DNA follows: TGTGCCATCAGTGGTGGTCCCTCCCAGCCCCAGCATTTT. Protein sequence: CAISGGPSQPQHF. This chain connects TRBV10-3 to TRBJ1-5; D is unresolved. The CDR3 spans 13 residues. In germline, CDR1 is ENHRY, CDR2 SYGVKD. Trimming removed 4 bases at V and 7 bases at J, with 11 bases between.

This clonotype was seen a few times. The chain carries TRBV7-6 and TRBJ2-1; 8 nucleotides agree with TRBD2. The CDR3 has 16 residues. J was trimmed by 3 bases and V by 1 base; bases with no gene match: 5. Per the germline V gene, CDR1 is SGHVS and CDR2 is FNYEAQ. This CDR3 reads CASSLERAGGYNEQFF. The CDR3, as DNA: TGTGCCAGCAGCTTAGAACGGGCGGGGGGCTACAATGAGCAGTTCTTC.

The CDR3 loop is CASSGEADYTDTQYF. CDR3 nucleotide sequence: TGTGCCAGCAGCGGTGAGGCAGATTACACAGATACGCAGTATTTT. The chain recombines TRBV25-1 with TRBJ2-3; D gene uncertain. V lost 6 bases, J lost 2 bases, and 15 bases lay in between. This CDR3 has 15 residues. CDR1 is MGHDK and CDR2 is SYGVNS in the germline V gene.

The chain links TRBV11-1 to TRBJ2-7, with 8 bases identical to TRBD1. The CDR3 has 15 residues. V gave up 5 bases and J gave up 7 bases; unmatched junction bases: 13. The V gene's germline CDR1 is SGHAT and CDR2 FQDESV (reference sequence). The CDR3 reads CASSILGQGAGEQYF. The CDR3 DNA is TGTGCCAGCAGCATCCTCGGTCAGGGGGCGGGGGAGCAGTACTTC.

This clonotype was observed a few times. A read error may produce the germline difference seen at one junction end. The rearrangement uses TRBV25-1 and TRBJ2-7; D perhaps matches TRBD1 (6 bases). This CDR3 comprises 15 residues. Per the germline V gene, CDR1 is MGHDK and CDR2 is SYGVNS. The CDR3 bases are TGCGCCAGCAACCCCGCCCCCAGGGGCTCCTACGAGCAGTACTTC. Translation: CASNPAPRGSYEQYF.